These 20 T cell receptor beta chains originate from one sample sequenced in a study of identical twins. TCRdb re-analysed the 5' RACE reads in MiXCR, keeping a single row per CDR3 protein. The repertoire has around 470,000 distinct CDR3 sequences, more than 13% of them found once; the top ten carry 0.4% to 0.55%. These sequences were also reported in another study, on yellow fever vaccine responses in identical twins.

The specimen was CD4+ T cells sorted from blood. The source of these receptors is a woman aged 18-29 years in good health.

This rearrangement joins TRBV20-1 to TRBJ2-7, with D maybe TRBD1 (5 bases). The CDR3 loop spans 14 amino acids. V was pared by 0 bases and J by 5 bases, with 14 bases between. Germline V CDR1 and CDR2: DFQATT, SNEGSKA (reference sequence). CDR3 in amino acids: CSARDLGRDHEQYF. CDR3 DNA: TGCAGTGCTAGAGATCTGGGCAGGGATCACGAGCAGTACTTC.

A few counts support this clonotype. The chain has TRBV9 and TRBJ1-4; D unresolved. Trimming pared 3 bases from V and 2 bases from J, leaving 11 bases between. Germline V gene lookup returns CDR1 SGDLS and CDR2 YYNGEE. The CDR3 totals 15 residues. CDR3 protein: CASSAMGLTNEKLFF. The DNA of the CDR3 is TGTGCCAGCAGCGCCATGGGTCTCACTAATGAAAAACTGTTTTTT.

This clonotype was observed a handful of times. CDR3 amino acids: CASSLGFGTGYETQYF. The DNA of the CDR3 is TGCGCCAGCAGCTTGGGGTTCGGGACAGGGTACGAGACCCAGTACTTC. This chain connects TRBV5-1 to TRBJ2-5, with 9 bases aligning to TRBD1. Germline V gives CDR1 SGHRS, CDR2 YFSETQ. This CDR3 spans 16 amino acids. V shed 0 bases, J shed 5 bases, and the junction held 8 bases outside the gene matches.

This clonotype showed up many times. The chain links TRBV20-1 to TRBJ2-1; no definite D call. Between the trimmed V and J ends, which lost 0 bases and 9 bases, there was a span of 9 bases. This CDR3 comprises 12 residues. Germline V gene lookup returns CDR1 DFQATT and CDR2 SNEGSKA (reference sequence). CDR3: CSARDDRVEQFF. For the CDR3, the DNA is TGCAGTGCTAGAGATGATAGGGTTGAGCAGTTCTTC.

This clonotype appeared a few times. V usage is TRBV30 and J usage is TRBJ2-3; 9 positions agree with TRBD2. The CDR3 spans 16 residues. Germline V gene sequence: CDR1 GTSNPN, CDR2 SVGIG (reference sequence). The V gene end was trimmed by 0 bases and the J gene end by 1 base; junction bases not matched to a gene: 5. CDR3 DNA: TGTGCCTGGAGTGTACTGGCGGGAGGGGGCACAGATACGCAGTATTTT. Protein product: CAWSVLAGGGTDTQYF.

The chain combines TRBV3-1 with TRBJ2-1; 7 nucleotides match TRBD2. V gave up 4 bases and J gave up 8 bases; unmatched junction bases: 11. CDR1 is LGHDT, CDR2 YNNKEL, per germline (reference sequence). The CDR3 loop spans 15 amino acids. CDR3 sequence (DNA): TGTGCCAGCAGCCGAAATCCGGGGCGGGAGCATGAGCAGTTCTTC. It yields the protein CASSRNPGREHEQFF.

The CDR3 region has the DNA TGCAGTGCCTCGAGAGGACAGGGGTTCACCGGGGAGCTGTTTTTT. It codes for CSASRGQGFTGELFF. V is TRBV20-1 and J is TRBJ2-2; TRBD1 aligns across 9 bases. V lost 6 bases to trimming and J lost 4 bases; unmatched junction nucleotides: 9. Per germline, CDR1 DFQATT and CDR2 SNEGSKA (reference sequence). The CDR3 contains 15 residues.

The V and J genes are TRBV14 and TRBJ2-7; a weak D match, TRBD2 (6 bases). The CDR3 has 14 residues. Trimming left V 3 bases short and J 12 bases short, with 21 bases between. The germline CDR1 and CDR2 sequences are SGHDN and FVKESK. CDR3 nucleotide sequence: TGTGCCAGCAGCCATTTCAGCGGGCCGAGTGGGCGGTACTTC. This sequence encodes CASSHFSGPSGRYF.

This clonotype was seen a handful of times. The chain joins TRBV28 to TRBJ2-5, with 11 bases lining up with TRBD1. CDR1 and CDR2 (germline): MDHEN, SYDVKM. Trimming removed 5 bases from V and 4 bases from J; junction bases left unmatched: 6. There are 15 residues in the CDR3. The CDR3 protein is CASSIRTGGAETQYF. CDR3 nucleotide sequence: TGTGCCAGCAGTATACGGACAGGGGGCGCAGAGACCCAGTACTTC.

The chain is built from TRBV29-1 and TRBJ2-3, with D tentatively TRBD2 (6 bases). CDR1 SQVTM and CDR2 ANQGSEA come from the germline V gene. The ends were cut back, 7 bases at V and 3 bases at J, with 8 bases in the middle. The CDR3 sequence is 11 residues long. Here the CDR3 reads CSAAGTDTQYF. The DNA of the CDR3 is TGCAGCGCCGCGGGGACAGATACGCAGTATTTT.

In this sample, this clonotype turned up a few times. The chain has TRBV28 and TRBJ2-1; TRBD2 matches 8 bases. V dropped 1 base and J dropped 5; count of bases not matched to a gene: 13. From germline, CDR1 is MDHEN and CDR2 SYDVKM. The CDR3 sequence is 18 residues long. The CDR3 loop is CASSLYAGGLRRHNEQFF. The CDR3 DNA is TGTGCCAGCAGTTTATATGCGGGGGGCCTTCGTCGGCACAATGAGCAGTTCTTC.

The genes are TRBV15 and TRBJ2-7, with D perhaps matching TRBD2 (6 bases). CDR3 length equals 16 residues. Per germline, CDR1 LNHNV and CDR2 YYDKDF (reference sequence). Trimming removed 1 base at V and 4 bases at J, with 17 bases between. The CDR3 sequence is CATSRVADAQRYEQYF. The CDR3 DNA is TGTGCCACCAGCAGAGTAGCGGACGCTCAGCGGTACGAGCAGTACTTC.

The chain combines TRBV28 with TRBJ2-1; the match to TRBD1 covers 7 bases. Germline-derived CDR1 and CDR2 are MDHEN and SYDVKM. The CDR3 extends over 14 amino acids. V gave up 8 bases and J gave up 7 bases; unmatched junction bases: 11. The chain's CDR3 is CASGTGTATNEQFF. The CDR3 nucleotides are TGTGCCAGCGGAACCGGGACAGCTACAAATGAGCAGTTCTTC.

The table lists this clonotype with a few counts. The CDR3 region has the DNA TGCGCCAGCAGTGCCGACAGGACCATAGAGACCCAGTACTTC. It encodes CASSADRTIETQYF. V gene TRBV10-2 combines with J gene TRBJ2-5; the D gene is possibly TRBD1 (6 bases). Trimming stripped 4 bases from V and 4 bases from J, with 13 bases between. CDR3 length equals 14 residues. Germline values: CDR1 WSHSY, CDR2 SAAADI.

The chain recombines TRBV24-1 with TRBJ1-5, with 7 bases lining up with TRBD1. CDR1 KGHDR and CDR2 SFDVKD come from the germline V gene. This CDR3 comprises 17 residues. Germline trimming cut 4 bases from V and 4 bases from J; bases unmatched to any gene: 12. The CDR3 sequence is CATSESGTDYSNQPQHF. The CDR3 DNA sequence: TGTGCCACCAGTGAATCAGGGACAGACTATTCTAATCAGCCCCAGCATTTT.

The V call is TRBV9, the J call TRBJ2-2; 9 bases map to TRBD2. CDR1 and CDR2 (germline): SGDLS, YYNGEE. The V and J ends lost 0 bases and 4 bases, in that order; junction bases with no gene match: 7. The CDR3 covers 17 residues. CDR3 protein: CASSVGLAGSSTGELFF. The CDR3 nucleotides read TGTGCCAGCAGCGTAGGGCTAGCGGGGTCGAGCACCGGGGAGCTGTTTTTT. Supplemented by reference TRBV9 and TRBJ2-2, the full variable domain reads DSGVTQTPKHLITATGQRVTLRCSPRSGDLSVYWYQQSLDQGLQFLIQYYNGEERAKGNILERFSAQQFPDLHSELNLSSLELGDSALYFCASSVGLAGSSTGELFFGEGSRLTVL.

This clonotype appeared many times. The gene calls are TRBV6-5 and TRBJ2-7; either TRBD1 or TRBD2 may fit D (5 bases each). Trimming shortened V by 5 bases and J by 7 bases, and 12 bases separated the two germline ends. The CDR3 extends over 12 amino acids. Germline loops: CDR1 MNHEY, CDR2 SVGAGI. CDR3 loop: CASSPGTREQYF. Here the CDR3 DNA reads TGTGCCAGCAGTCCCGGGACGAGGGAGCAGTACTTC.

The chain combines TRBV20-1 with TRBJ2-7, with 12 bases identical to TRBD2. CDR3 length: 13 amino acids. Trimming cost V 8 bases and J 2 bases; bases outside gene matches: 4. Germline assignment: CDR1 DFQATT and CDR2 SNEGSKA (reference sequence). The CDR3 bases are TGCAGTTTTCGACTAGCGGGGGCCTACGAGCAGTACTTC. Translating it yields CSFRLAGAYEQYF.

This sequence joins TRBV2 and TRBJ2-1; D not certain. The germline gives CDR1 SNHLY, CDR2 FYNNEI. This CDR3 is 15 amino acids long. V dropped 2 bases and J dropped 6 bases, with 14 bases sitting between them. DNA for the CDR3: TGTGCCAGCAGTGAATTACGTGGGTTGGTCAATGAGCAGTTCTTC. Amino acids: CASSELRGLVNEQFF.

The CDR3 coding sequence is TGTGCCAGCAATGAAGCGGGAGACCGGACTGGGTGGCAGTTCTTC. It translates to CASNEAGDRTGWQFF. This chain uses TRBV28 with TRBJ2-1; the match to TRBD2 covers 8 bases. The J segment lost 12 bases and the V segment lost 7 bases, leaving 17 bases of the junction unmatched. The CDR3 covers 15 residues. Germline V gene sequence: CDR1 MDHEN, CDR2 SYDVKM.